A selection of T cell receptor beta chains follows, all from one sample in a study of blood T cell repertoires in COVID-19. Method: immunoSEQ multiplex PCR; TCRdb's copy keeps in-frame clones and lacks some. The table includes about 140,000 clones, about 80% detected once. The sample taken for sequencing was peripheral blood. All receptors come from a woman aged 60-75 years with acute or convalescent COVID-19. Each CDR3 is given with its conserved first and last residue. D genes are given only for firm matches. The listing skips clone size in some rows; elsewhere it reads once, few, many or a size class.

clone size	J gene	V gene	D gene	CDR3 DNA	CDR3 protein
.	TRBJ2-7	TRBV11-2	.	TGTGCCAGCAGCCCATCCCCTAGACGTCCCGGGTACTTC	CASSPSPRRPGYF
once	TRBJ2-7	TRBV24-1	TRBD1	TGTGCCACCAGTGATGCTACAGGTAGCGACAGGGGAAGCGAGCAGTACTTC	CATSDATGSDRGSEQYF
.	TRBJ2-5	TRBV5-4	TRBD2	TGTGCCAGCAGCAGCTGGGGGGGGAACCCCGAAGAGACCCAGTACTTC	CASSSWGGNPEETQYF
.	TRBJ1-4	TRBV7-9	TRBD1	TGTGCCAGCAGCGAACGACAGGGACAAAGCGAAAAACTGTTTTTT	CASSERQGQSEKLFF
few	TRBJ2-2	TRBV19	TRBD1	TGTGCCAGTAGCCGGGACAGGACCACCGGGGAGCTGTTTTTT	CASSRDRTTGELFF
.	TRBJ2-1	TRBV7-9	TRBD1	TGTGCCAGCAGCCTTAGACAGGGGGCTAACAATGAGCAGTTCTTC	CASSLRQGANNEQFF
.	TRBJ2-1	TRBV5-4	TRBD2	TGTGCCACCTCGATTAGCGGGAGGGATGAGCGGTTCTTC	CATSISGRDERFF
.	TRBJ1-3	TRBV27	.	TGTGCCAGCAGCCCCAATGGGGGGTCTGGAAACACCATATATTTT	CASSPNGGSGNTIYF
.	TRBJ1-2	TRBV27	TRBD1	TGTGCCAGCAGTCCGGATCGGCAGGGGGCGACCTATGGCTACACCTTC	CASSPDRQGATYGYTF
.	TRBJ1-4	TRBV7-2	.	TGTGCCAGCAGCTTAGGAGGCCTGAATGAAAAACTGTTTTTT	CASSLGGLNEKLFF
.	TRBJ1-2	TRBV3-1/TRBV3-2	.	TGTGCCAGCACAAGGCAAACGGGTGGCTACACCTTC	CASTRQTGGYTF
.	TRBJ2-2	TRBV28	TRBD1	TGTGCCAGCAGTCGCCACCGGGGACAGGGGACCGGGGAGCTGTTTTTT	CASSRHRGQGTGELFF
.	TRBJ2-5	TRBV10-3	.	TGTGCCATCAGGGACTCCCCAAACAAAGAGACCCAGTACTTC	CAIRDSPNKETQYF
.	TRBJ1-1	TRBV7-3	.	TGTGCCAGCAGTTATGGGGGGGCGGACACTGAAGCTTTCTTT	CASSYGGADTEAFF
.	TRBJ1-6	TRBV6-6	.	TGTGCCAGCAGTTACTCGATCAGGGCAAGGGGTTCACCCCTCCACTTT	CASSYSIRARGSPLHF
.	TRBJ1-2	TRBV29-1	TRBD1	TGCAGCGCCACTAGACAGGGAGGCTATGGCTACACCTTC	CSATRQGGYGYTF
.	TRBJ1-2	TRBV5-1	.	TGCGCCAGCAGCTTGGCCCTTGGGGGCGCGGGCTACACCTTC	CASSLALGGAGYTF
.	TRBJ2-7	TRBV10-3	TRBD1	TGTGCCATCAGAGCTCCCGGGACAGGGGTCATTAACGAGCAGTACTTC	CAIRAPGTGVINEQYF
few	TRBJ1-1	TRBV10-3	TRBD1	TGTGCCATCAAGTCTGGGACAGGGGGAGACACTGAAGCTTTCTTT	CAIKSGTGGDTEAFF
.	TRBJ2-7	TRBV15	TRBD2	TGTGCCACCAGCACCAGCGGGAGGTTCTCCTACGAGCAGTACTTC	CATSTSGRFSYEQYF
.	TRBJ1-5	TRBV28	TRBD1	TGTGCCAGCCGTGGCGGGACAGGGGGGAATCAGCCCCAGCATTTT	CASRGGTGGNQPQHF
.	TRBJ2-3	TRBV27	.	TGTGCCAGCAGTTTTTCCGCAGATACGCAGTATTTT	CASSFSADTQYF
.	TRBJ2-1	TRBV11-3	TRBD2	TGTGCCAGCAGCTTAGAAGGACTAGCGGGCAATGAGCAGTTCTTC	CASSLEGLAGNEQFF
once	TRBJ2-7	TRBV7-2	TRBD2	TGTGCCAGCAGCTTAGGGGGACTAGCGGGTTCCTACGAGCAGTACTTC	CASSLGGLAGSYEQYF
.	TRBJ1-6	TRBV28	.	TGTGCCAGCAGAGCTCTAGAGAGTTCACCCCTCCACTTT	CASRALESSPLHF
.	TRBJ2-7	TRBV7-9	.	TGTGCCAGCAGCTCTAAGCGTTCGACGGGGTACGAGCAGTACTTC	CASSSKRSTGYEQYF
.	TRBJ2-2	TRBV28	.	TGTGCTTACAAAGGAGGGGGCGACACCGGGGAGCTGTTTTTT	CAYKGGGDTGELFF